This passage covers 20 T cell receptor beta chains from one sample sequenced in a study of T cells in localized non-small cell lung cancer. Sequencing used immunoSEQ multiplex PCR; TCRdb keeps in-frame clones, though not all of them. The data contain around 64,000 clones, 81% of them singletons. The sample here was PBMCs, taken before any cancer treatment. These receptors came from a man aged 35 to 69 with stage II lung adenocarcinoma.

The sample holds a few counts of this clone. The gene calls are TRBV30 and TRBJ1-2; D is ambiguous. Trimming stripped 3 bases from V and 4 bases from J, with 12 bases between. Germline lookup yields CDR1 GTSNPN and CDR2 SVGIG (reference sequence). The CDR3 is 13 amino acids. CDR3 in DNA: TGTGCCTGGAGGGAGGCGATCGGCTATGGCTACACCTTC. This encodes CAWREAIGYGYTF. The full variable domain, its missing parts supplied by reference TRBV30 and TRBJ1-2, is SQTIHQWPATLVQPVGSPLSLECTVEGTSNPNLYWYRQAAGRGLQLLFYSVGIGQISSEVPQNLSASRPQDRQFILSSKKLLLSDSGFYLCAWREAIGYGYTFGSGTRLTVV.

The chain couples TRBV5-1 to TRBJ2-7; TRBD2 agrees at 14 bases. The CDR3 length is 16 residues. V trimming: 4 bases; J trimming: 5 bases; junction bases outside the gene matches: 8. Germline assignment: CDR1 SGHRS and CDR2 YFSETQ. The CDR3 DNA is TGCGCCAGCAGCACGGGACTAGCGGGAGTTGGAGACGAGCAGTACTTC. This translates into CASSTGLAGVGDEQYF.

The rearrangement uses TRBV5-6 and TRBJ1-1, with unresolved D. The CDR3 totals 14 residues. V gave up 0 bases and J gave up 3 bases, with 9 bases separating them. The germline V gene has CDR1 SGHDT and CDR2 YYEEEE. The CDR3 region has the DNA TGTGCCAGCAGCTTGGGGGGTTGGGACACTGAAGCTTTCTTT. This sequence encodes CASSLGGWDTEAFF.

The rearrangement links TRBV4-1 to TRBJ1-4; 7 positions agree with TRBD1. Germline trimming cut 4 bases from V and 6 bases from J; bases unmatched to any gene: 11. CDR1 MGHRA and CDR2 YSYEKL come from the germline V gene. The CDR3 length is 16 residues. CDR3 in DNA: TGCGCCAGCAGCCGTTGGACCCAGGGGGGGGATGAAAAACTGTTTTTT. It specifies CASSRWTQGGDEKLFF.

The rearrangement links TRBV9 to TRBJ2-3; TRBD2 agrees at 8 bases. This CDR3 is built from 18 residues. V gave up 1 base and J gave up 3 bases; unmatched junction bases: 13. The germline V gene has CDR1 SGDLS and CDR2 YYNGEE. CDR3: CASSVLSGGGGRTDTQYF. CDR3 in DNA: TGTGCCAGCAGCGTATTATCTGGCGGGGGCGGGAGGACAGATACGCAGTATTTT. The full variable domain, rest sourced from reference TRBV9 and TRBJ2-3, is DSGVTQTPKHLITATGQRVTLRCSPRSGDLSVYWYQQSLDQGLQFLIQYYNGEERAKGNILERFSAQQFPDLHSELNLSSLELGDSALYFCASSVLSGGGGRTDTQYFGPGTRLTVL.

CDR3 loop: CASSKDRVDGAATNEKLFF. The CDR3 DNA reads TGCGCCAGCAGCAAAGACAGGGTGGATGGGGCTGCAACTAATGAAAAACTGTTTTTT. This chain uses TRBV5-1 with TRBJ1-4; TRBD1 agrees at 7 bases. The V gene's germline CDR1 is SGHRS and CDR2 YFSETQ. CDR3 length: 19 residues. The J segment lost 0 bases and the V segment lost 4 bases, leaving 15 bases of the junction unmatched.

This clone was detected only a few times. The V call is TRBV7-3, the J call TRBJ1-1; 8 nucleotides agree with TRBD1. Trimming took 4 bases from V and 1 from J; bases not matched to a gene: 5. The CDR3 is 15 residues long. Germline lookup yields CDR1 SGHTA and CDR2 FQGTGA. The chain's CDR3 is CASSYSGTGNTEAFF. CDR3 in DNA: TGTGCCAGCAGCTATTCCGGGACAGGGAACACTGAAGCTTTCTTT. Variable domain in full (rest from reference TRBV7-3 and TRBJ1-1): GAGVSQTPSNKVTEKGKYVELRCDPISGHTALYWYRQSLGQGPEFLIYFQGTGAADDSGLPNDRFFAVRPEGSVSTLKIQRTERGDSAVYLCASSYSGTGNTEAFFGQGTRLTVV.

The chain carries TRBV13 and TRBJ2-1; 10 nucleotides align to TRBD2. Germline loops: CDR1 PRHDT, CDR2 FYEKMQ (reference sequence). V lost 6 bases and J lost 10; bases outside the gene matches: 12. This CDR3 has 15 amino acids. Here the CDR3 reads CASSFSGRPSFEQFF. The CDR3 DNA is TGTGCCAGCAGTTTTAGCGGGAGGCCCTCTTTCGAGCAGTTCTTC.

The gene calls are TRBV5-8 and TRBJ2-7; 8 positions agree with TRBD2. The CDR3 is made up of 10 amino acids. Germline-derived CDR1 and CDR2 are SGHTS and YDEGEE. After removal of 8 bases from V and 11 bases from J, the junction contained 6 bases not matched to a gene. CDR3 sequence (DNA): TGTGCCAGTCCGGGGGGGTGGAAGTACTTC. It yields the protein CASPGGWKYF.

The chain recombines TRBV15 with TRBJ1-5, with D possibly TRBD1 on 5 matching bases. This CDR3 is built from 16 residues. Trimming removed 3 bases at V and 2 bases at J, with 14 bases between. The germline CDR1 and CDR2 sequences are LNHNV and YYDKDF (reference sequence). The CDR3 DNA reads TGTGCCACCAGCAGGGGGGGTCTCTCTCGCAATCAGCCCCAGCATTTT. Protein product: CATSRGGLSRNQPQHF. The full variable domain, its missing parts supplied by reference TRBV15 and TRBJ1-5, is DAMVIQNPRYQVTQFGKPVTLSCSQTLNHNVMYWYQQKSSQAPKLLFHYYDKDFNNEADTPDNFQSRRPNTSFCFLDIRSPGLGDTAMYLCATSRGGLSRNQPQHFGDGTRLSIL.

V and J are TRBV19 and TRBJ2-3; 9 positions match TRBD1. Germline assignment: CDR1 LNHDA and CDR2 SQIVND (reference sequence). Unmatched junction bases numbered 5, after V lost 6 bases and J lost 4 bases. CDR3 length: 14 residues. The CDR3 loop is CASRGGQGSDTQYF. CDR3 nucleotide sequence: TGTGCCAGTAGGGGCGGACAGGGGTCAGATACGCAGTATTTT.

The chain uses TRBV6-6 and TRBJ1-1; 7 bases fit TRBD1. Trimming cost V 4 bases and J 4 bases; bases outside gene matches: 9. Germline V gene lookup returns CDR1 MNHNY and CDR2 SVGAGI (reference sequence). This CDR3 has 15 residues. CDR3 protein: CASSSRQGVPTEAFF. The CDR3 DNA reads TGTGCCAGCAGTTCAAGACAGGGAGTTCCCACTGAAGCTTTCTTT.

The rearrangement joins TRBV19 to TRBJ2-2; the match to TRBD2 covers 8 bases. The V segment lost 1 base and the J segment 6 bases; nucleotides outside the gene matches: 13. Germline V lookup: CDR1 LNHDA, CDR2 SQIVND (reference sequence). The CDR3 length is 18 residues. CDR3 region: CASSIAVTREGRSGELFF. The DNA of the CDR3 is TGTGCCAGTAGTATAGCGGTAACACGGGAGGGCCGGTCCGGGGAGCTGTTTTTT.

This clone has at least ten counts. The rearrangement links TRBV6-1 to TRBJ1-2, with D hard to call. Germline V gene sequence: CDR1 MNHNS, CDR2 SASEGT. V shed 0 bases and J shed 4 bases, with 12 bases lying between them. The CDR3 contains 15 residues. The CDR3 DNA reads TGTGCCAGCAGTGAAGCGGACGATCCCAGCTATGGCTACACCTTC. Translating gives CASSEADDPSYGYTF.

Here the CDR3 DNA reads TGTGCCAGCAGCCCGAGCGGAGGGATGAACACTGAAGCTTTCTTT. Protein: CASSPSGGMNTEAFF. The chain links TRBV5-4 to TRBJ1-1; no definite D call. Per germline, CDR1 SGHNT and CDR2 YYREEE (reference sequence). V was clipped by 4 bases and J by 0 bases, with 13 bases between them. The CDR3 spans 15 residues.

The chain couples TRBV5-5 to TRBJ2-7; D remains ambiguous. Germline-derived CDR1 and CDR2 are SGHKS and YYEKEE (reference sequence). V gave up 0 bases and J gave up 5 bases, with 6 bases separating them. CDR3 length: 12 amino acids. The CDR3 DNA sequence: TGTGCCAGCAGCTTGGGAAGGAACGAGCAGTACTTC. This translates into CASSLGRNEQYF.

This clone was observed once. The genes are TRBV4-3 and TRBJ2-1, with a possible D match to TRBD2 (6 bases). This CDR3 has 18 amino acids. Germline loops: CDR1 LGHNA, CDR2 YSLEER. Between the trimmed V and J ends, which lost 0 bases and 4 bases, there was a span of 19 bases. The DNA for the CDR3 is TGCGCCAGCAGCCAAGAATTGCCCGGGACTTCTATTTACAATGAGCAGTTCTTC. Encoded protein: CASSQELPGTSIYNEQFF.

The chain couples TRBV13 to TRBJ2-7, with 9 bases fitting TRBD1. The germline CDR1 and CDR2 sequences are PRHDT and FYEKMQ (reference sequence). V lost 5 bases and J lost 1; bases outside the gene matches: 9. This CDR3 has 16 amino acids. CDR3 loop: CASSRRGTGRSYEQYF. CDR3 bases: TGTGCCAGCAGCCGAAGGGGGACAGGGCGTTCCTACGAGCAGTACTTC.

The chain combines TRBV7-8 with TRBJ2-7; TRBD1 might be the D (6 bases). This CDR3 is built from 15 residues. Germline-derived CDR1 and CDR2 are SGHVS and FQNEAQ. Trimming removed 0 bases at V and 2 bases at J, with 11 bases between. The CDR3 region is CASSLAARGAYEQYF. In DNA, the CDR3 is TGTGCCAGCAGCTTAGCGGCCAGGGGAGCCTACGAGCAGTACTTC.

The chain uses TRBV6-5 and TRBJ1-1, with 8 bases lining up with TRBD1. J gave up 1 base and V 4 bases, and 5 bases lay outside the gene matches. The CDR3 extends over 15 amino acids. From germline, CDR1 is MNHEY and CDR2 SVGAGI. CDR3 protein: CASSFPGGANTEAFF. In nucleotides, the CDR3 is TGTGCCAGCAGTTTTCCAGGGGGCGCGAACACTGAAGCTTTCTTT.